A selection of T cell receptor beta chains follows, all from one sample in a study of T cell responses to AZD1222 COVID-19 vaccine. The method was immunoSEQ multiplex PCR; TCRdb's version includes in-frame clones alone and lacks a portion of them. The sample includes about 59,000 clones, 89% of them seen just once. This sample comprised peripheral blood, obtained 28 days after the second AZD1222 dose. The receptors stem from an adult who received the AZD1222 COVID-19 vaccine. CDR3s include the opening cysteine and the closing phenylalanine or tryptophan. Fields, in order: D gene, J gene, V gene, CDR3 DNA, CDR3 protein. D genes are given only for firm matches.

D: NA; J: TRBJ2-3; V: TRBV5-1; DNA: TGCGCCAGCAGCTTGGGGACACTGAGCACAGATACGCAGTATTTT; CDR3: CASSLGTLSTDTQYF
D: NA; J: TRBJ2-7; V: TRBV7-2; DNA: TGTGCCAGCAGCACACACAGGCTTCTCGAGCAGTACTTC; CDR3: CASSTHRLLEQYF
D: NA; J: TRBJ2-7; V: TRBV4-3; DNA: TGCGCCAGCAGCCAAGGGACGGCGGGGGAGCAGTACTTC; CDR3: CASSQGTAGEQYF
D: NA; J: TRBJ2-7; V: TRBV7-6; DNA: TGTGCCAGCAGCTTATCCGACAGCTCCGGCTACGAGCAGTACTTC; CDR3: CASSLSDSSGYEQYF
D: TRBD2; J: TRBJ2-1; V: TRBV18; DNA: TGTGCCAGCGCCGGACTAGCGGACAATGAGCAGTTCTTC; CDR3: CASAGLADNEQFF
D: TRBD1; J: TRBJ1-3; V: TRBV28; DNA: TGTGCCAGCAGCACAGGGGGCGCATCATCTGGAAACACCATATATTTT; CDR3: CASSTGGASSGNTIYF
D: TRBD1; J: TRBJ1-4; V: TRBV27; DNA: TGTGCCAGCAGACGAGGACAGGGGGAAAAACTGTTTTTT; CDR3: CASRRGQGEKLFF
D: NA; J: TRBJ1-5; V: TRBV5-6; DNA: TGTGCCAGCAGCTTGGGGGGAGGTCAGCCCCAGCATTTT; CDR3: CASSLGGGQPQHF
D: TRBD1; J: TRBJ1-5; V: TRBV10-3; DNA: TGTGCCATCAGTGAGGACAGGGGGAATGGGCAGCCCCAGCATTTT; CDR3: CAISEDRGNGQPQHF
D: TRBD2; J: TRBJ2-3; V: TRBV2; DNA: TGTGCCAGCAGTGAATACAGGCTAGCGGGGGGTGTGGATACGCAGTATTTT; CDR3: CASSEYRLAGGVDTQYF
D: NA; J: TRBJ2-6; V: TRBV19; DNA: TGTGCCAGTAATTTAATTCAGGGGGGGTACTCTGGGGCCAACGTCCTGACTTTC; CDR3: CASNLIQGGYSGANVLTF
D: NA; J: TRBJ1-3; V: TRBV18; DNA: TGTGCCAGCTCACCATGGGGTAATGGAAACACCATATATTTT; CDR3: CASSPWGNGNTIYF
D: TRBD2; J: TRBJ2-1; V: TRBV6-5; DNA: TGTGCCAGCACCCTACTAGCGGGCCACAATGAGCAGTTCTTC; CDR3: CASTLLAGHNEQFF
D: NA; J: TRBJ1-1; V: TRBV10-3; DNA: TGTGCCATCAGTGAGTCCCCACAGATGAACACTGAAGCTTTCTTT; CDR3: CAISESPQMNTEAFF
D: NA; J: TRBJ1-5; V: TRBV10-2; DNA: TGCGCCAGCAGTGAGTCGCTGGGGCACTTGGGGGCCCAGCATTTT; CDR3: CASSESLGHLGAQHF
D: TRBD2; J: TRBJ2-5; V: TRBV5-4; DNA: TGTGCCAGCAGCTCGACTAGCGGGAGCAAAGAGACCCAGTACTTC; CDR3: CASSSTSGSKETQYF
D: TRBD2; J: TRBJ2-3; V: TRBV6-4; DNA: TGTGCCAGCAACAGGACTAGCGGGGGGCCCACAGATACGCAGTATTTT; CDR3: CASNRTSGGPTDTQYF
D: NA; J: TRBJ2-4; V: TRBV11-2; DNA: TGTGCCAGCACCGCCAACTTAGCCAAAAACATTCAGTACTTC; CDR3: CASTANLAKNIQYF
D: TRBD2; J: TRBJ2-1; V: TRBV5-1; DNA: TGCGCCAGCGGCGCTAGCGGGTCCTTCAATGAGCAGTTCTTC; CDR3: CASGASGSFNEQFF
D: NA; J: TRBJ1-2; V: TRBV5-8; DNA: TGTGCCAGCAGCTTGGGAGGCAAGGAGACCAACTATGGCTACACCTTC; CDR3: CASSLGGKETNYGYTF